This T cell receptor (beta chain) was sequenced in a study of T cell responses to AZD1222 COVID-19 vaccine. Study conclusions and caveats: Donor demographics were predominantly white British with a female majority; clonal diversity may be underestimated. Baseline serology detected seropositivity in only a handful of AZD1222 recipients. Once two AZD1222 doses were given, Spike-specific TCR breadth and depth went up. Reportedly, nearly half the spike-specific TCRs target unmutated variant regions.

Assay: immunoSEQ multiplex PCR; the TCRdb copy retains only in-frame clones and omits some. The data show about 120,000 clones, approximately 85% seen once. Of note for this clone: Its target is unknown.

This CDR3 is 13 amino acids long. CDR1 is MDHEN and CDR2 is SYDVKM in the germline V gene. V was pared by 6 bases and J by 10 bases, with 10 bases of the junction left unmatched. The chain is built from TRBV28 and TRBJ1-2; 8 bases fit TRBD1. The sample was peripheral blood, taken on day 0 of MenACWY control vaccination. The TCR originated in an adult in good health. The CDR3: CASRDWTGFYYTF. The CDR3 bases are TGTGCCAGCAGAGACTGGACAGGGTTTTACTACACCTTC.